Listed below are T cell receptor beta chains from one sample, sequenced in a study of shared clonotypes between healthy human individuals. The table came from immunoSEQ multiplex PCR; TCRdb's copy has only in-frame clones and leaves some out. Among hundreds of thousands of clones listed, roughly 96% were seen once. Sequenced: naive CD8+ T cells sorted from blood. These receptors came from a woman aged 25 to 45 in good health. The CDR3 runs from the conserved cysteine through the conserved F or W. Fields, in order: J gene, V gene, CDR3 protein.

j_call: TRBJ2-2; v_call: TRBV13; cdr3_aa: CASSSRPAGVTGELFF
j_call: TRBJ2-5; v_call: TRBV28; cdr3_aa: CASSPDRGGTQYF
j_call: TRBJ2-7; v_call: TRBV27; cdr3_aa: CASSPRLAGVNEQYF
j_call: TRBJ2-7; v_call: TRBV19; cdr3_aa: CASTPGGSYEQYF
j_call: TRBJ2-7; v_call: TRBV7-9; cdr3_aa: CASSFLAGYEQYF
j_call: TRBJ2-1; v_call: TRBV11-2; cdr3_aa: CASSSGTGGLIF
j_call: TRBJ1-1; v_call: TRBV18; cdr3_aa: CASSPPRGGTEAFF
j_call: TRBJ2-3; v_call: TRBV14; cdr3_aa: CASSPGLAGYTDTQYF
j_call: TRBJ2-7; v_call: TRBV19; cdr3_aa: CASRRRNRDGSYEQYF
j_call: TRBJ1-2; v_call: TRBV20-1; cdr3_aa: CSARNYGYTF
j_call: TRBJ2-7; v_call: TRBV5-6; cdr3_aa: CASSFSSAAGQYF
j_call: TRBJ1-5; v_call: TRBV9; cdr3_aa: CASSDGTGDQPQHF
j_call: TRBJ2-1; v_call: TRBV30; cdr3_aa: CACRLAGDNEQFF
j_call: TRBJ1-6; v_call: TRBV7-2; cdr3_aa: CASSLVEYMSSPLHF
j_call: TRBJ2-7; v_call: TRBV27; cdr3_aa: CASSLSTQGSPYEQYF
j_call: TRBJ2-2; v_call: TRBV25-1; cdr3_aa: CASSGHPSETYTGELFF